This T cell receptor beta chain was retrieved from a study of blood T cell repertoires in COVID-19. Study-level background: Whether acute or convalescent, the COVID-19 samples came from the United States, Italy and Spain. T cells, B-cell-depleted T cells, or PBMCs supplied cDNA or gDNA.

The germline V and J ends were trimmed by 1 base and 7 bases, with 19 bases remaining between them. This CDR3 is 16 amino acids long. The germline V gene has CDR1 MGHRA and CDR2 YSYEKL. Original processing notes: Amplification from reference gene primers served as the basis for estimated nucleated cell counts. Measured with immunoSEQ multiplex PCR; TCRdb has only the in-frame clones, and not every one. V and J calls and clone size are given by that table; D and trimming were obtained from the DNA. The top ten hold 30% to 40% of the sample, which has 20,000 to 30,000 clones, approximately 77% seen once.

The clonotype originates from a human donor in a cohort sampled during active COVID-19. Sequencing was performed on peripheral blood. The V gene is TRBV4-1, the J gene TRBJ1-2; D remains unclear. The CDR3: CASSQAPGVPTSGYTF. The CDR3 DNA reads as TGCGCCAGCAGCCAAGCCCCAGGCGTCCCAACGTCTGGCTACACCTTC.